These 10 T cell receptor beta chains were all obtained from the same sample, sequenced in a study of blood T cell repertoires in COVID-19. Produced via immunoSEQ multiplex PCR; TCRdb's table is partial and in-frame only. This table has under 200,000 clones, about 82% appearing once. Source material: PBMCs or T cells enriched from blood (not recorded which). All receptors come from a man in his forties with acute COVID-19.

The chain couples TRBV4-2 to TRBJ2-7; no definite D call. From germline, CDR1 is LGHNA and CDR2 YNFKEQ. This CDR3 has 14 residues. Trimming took 5 bases from V and 2 from J, leaving 13 bases between them. The CDR3 here is CASSDVTAPYEQYF. CDR3 bases: TGTGCCAGCAGCGACGTTACAGCCCCCTACGAGCAGTACTTC.

The chain has TRBV7-9 and TRBJ1-1; perhaps TRBD1 as D (6 bases). V lost 6 bases and J 6 bases, leaving 17 bases between the germline ends. There are 14 residues in the CDR3. The germline V gene has CDR1 SEHNR and CDR2 FQNEAQ (reference sequence). The CDR3 loop is CASSTPRGRPEAFF. The CDR3 bases are TGTGCCAGCAGTACCCCCAGGGGTAGGCCTGAAGCTTTCTTT.

This rearrangement joins TRBV7-3 to TRBJ2-7; 8 nucleotides match TRBD2. Germline V gives CDR1 SGHTA, CDR2 FQGTGA. CDR3 length equals 15 residues. V lost 2 bases, J lost 2 bases, and 5 bases stayed unmatched. The CDR3 region has the DNA TGTGCCAGCAGCTTATATGGAGCGGGAGCCTACGAGCAGTACTTC. It encodes CASSLYGAGAYEQYF.

The chain recombines TRBV28 with TRBJ1-2; the match to TRBD1 covers 10 bases. Germline V CDR1 and CDR2: MDHEN, SYDVKM. The CDR3 covers 15 residues. Trimming at V came to 5 bases and at J to 5 bases, leaving 8 bases not matched to a gene. CDR3 DNA sequence: TGTGCCAGCAGTCGACAGGGGGCCCGTAGATATGGCTACACCTTC. Amino acid sequence: CASSRQGARRYGYTF.

The rearrangement links TRBV7-9 to TRBJ1-2; TRBD1 matches 9 bases. V dropped 5 bases and J dropped 6; count of bases not matched to a gene: 10. This CDR3 is 15 amino acids long. The V gene's germline CDR1 is SEHNR and CDR2 FQNEAQ (reference sequence). CDR3 bases: TGTGCCAGCAGCGCCCCGGGACAGGGATCCCATGGCTACACCTTC. Amino acid sequence: CASSAPGQGSHGYTF.

The chain joins TRBV27 to TRBJ2-3; D unresolved. The germline gives CDR1 MNHEY, CDR2 SMNVEV (reference sequence). The CDR3 spans 15 residues. Trimming took 2 bases from V and 2 from J, leaving 11 bases between them. The CDR3 nucleotides read TGTGCCAGCAGTTTAAGGAAGCGTGACACAGATACGCAGTATTTT. Amino acids: CASSLRKRDTDTQYF.

CDR3 sequence reads: CASSLPGGEVGYGYTF. The DNA for the CDR3 is TGTGCCAGTAGCCTGCCCGGAGGGGAAGTTGGCTATGGCTACACCTTC. The chain uses TRBV19 and TRBJ1-2; the D gene is possibly TRBD1 (5 bases). The V and J ends lost 6 bases and 4 bases respectively, with 21 bases between them. The CDR3 is made up of 16 amino acids. Germline V gives CDR1 LNHDA, CDR2 SQIVND (reference sequence).

This rearrangement joins TRBV4-1 to TRBJ1-1; D is possibly TRBD1 (6 bases). The CDR3 totals 15 residues. Trimming pared 0 bases from V and 5 bases from J, leaving 13 bases between. CDR1 is MGHRA, CDR2 YSYEKL, per germline. The DNA for the CDR3 is TGCGCCAGCAGCCAAGATCCGGGACAAAGGACTGAAGCTTTCTTT. Protein: CASSQDPGQRTEAFF.

The V and J genes are TRBV10-3 and TRBJ1-2, with 8 bases fitting TRBD1. This CDR3 comprises 14 residues. Germline values: CDR1 ENHRY, CDR2 SYGVKD. Unmatched junction bases numbered 7, after V lost 6 bases and J lost 4 bases. The CDR3 reads CAISRGQVFYGYTF. The CDR3 bases are TGTGCCATCAGCCGGGGACAGGTCTTCTATGGCTACACCTTC.

The V gene is TRBV21-1, the J gene TRBJ1-5; the listed D gene, TRBD1, was not tested against the DNA. TRBV21-1 is tagged as a pseudogene. The CDR3 loop spans 12 amino acids. The CDR3 DNA follows: TGTGCCAGCAACAGACGGTATCAGCCCCAGCATTTT. It yields the protein CASNRRYQPQHF.